The present TCR beta chain was sequenced within a study of cytomegalovirus exposure and HLA in healthy donors listed by TCRdb under 2017. The study in broad terms: An earlier analysis of roughly 610 of the donors reported roughly 300 Gb of sequence data and some 110 million unique TCR beta sequences obtained from about 179 million T cells. Around 320 gigabases of sequencing data and approximately 84 million unique TCR sequences were included in an early release covering several hundred HLA-typed donors. Of the 350 to 400 genotyped donors, 65% to 90% fell in the genetic ancestry cluster associated with self-reported Caucasian donors. The study aimed to test whether signatures of past pathogen exposure could be identified by cataloging public T cell receptors. The study used immunosequencing to profile the T cell repertoires of 666 subjects and linked those repertoires to cytomegalovirus serostatus. A separate validation cohort of some 130 different subjects was used in addition to the 666-subject first cohort. To predict cytomegalovirus infection status, the study combined high-throughput TCR immunosequencing, statistical association of individual TCRs with disease status, and machine learning. A later analysis re-examined previously published TCR beta repertoires from roughly 650 donors and added high-resolution HLA genotyping to investigate patterns of TCR occurrence. Rather than using new phenotypic data, the later analysis identified candidate immune exposures from TCR beta sequences and from how often those sequences occurred across donors. An earlier analysis of around 540 of the donors applied high-throughput TCR beta sequencing to assess whether each TCR beta V gene segment acted as functional or pseudogenic. Donor age, sex, ethnicity and CMV serostatus were compiled together with the repertoire data. A later genetic analysis took genome-wide SNP genotypes for 398 of the 666 donors and used that subset as a discovery cohort. All discovery cohort repertoires had been generated using a single sequencing platform. Both class I and class II loci were covered by HLA typing, at four-digit resolution. The number of donors typed differed by locus, with 629-630 for A, B, C, DRB1 and DQB1, roughly 520 for DQA1, over 600 for DPA1, and around 460 for DPB1. Four or five DR-DQ haplotypes were treated as single units for association and clustering because of strong linkage in the cohort. Among about 400 genotyped donors of the cohort, an average of approximately 200,000 unique TCR beta nucleotide sequences was sequenced per donor, of which roughly 17% were non-productive. Study-level results and caveats: In a later analysis, HLA-associated TCR beta chains were found to be more clonally expanded and to have lower generation probabilities than equally common non-associated chains. The authors suggested that the approach could potentially be extended to other disease states and immunological phenotypes. A further reported finding was that TCR beta sequences accurately predicted the HLA-A and HLA-B alleles for most subjects in the first cohort. In a later genetic analysis, fewer N-insertions in productive TCRs were reported among donors in an Asian-associated ancestry cluster than the 666-donor mean. In a later analysis, some 18,000 TCR beta sequences were associated with specific HLA alleles at a false discovery rate of 0.05. Because counts were too low, approximately 18 rarely observed V segments, including chromosome 9 orphons, were excluded from the earlier analysis of some 540 of the donors. Correlated functional status among segregating V segments might reflect linkage disequilibrium, but an unknown experimental factor could not be ruled out. Most TCR sequences were observed very rarely across donors, whereas some public TCRs were present in many individuals. In the study, some 180 TCR beta chains were listed as associated with cytomegalovirus. When HLA alleles, especially DR and DQ, strongly co-occurred, TCR associations were difficult to assign to individual alleles. The cohort was sequenced for TCR beta chains only, and without alpha or paired-chain data the features that could be detected were limited. Because HLA typing was missing for some donors at each locus, association tests included only the typed subset. In an earlier analysis of about 550 of the donors, most TCR beta V segments were observed in productive rearrangements about 90% or about 30% of the time, broadly matching IMGT annotations. According to a later analysis, TCR association rates differed among HLA loci, with DRB1 alleles showing the most associated TCRs and HLA-C alleles showing the fewest. Sequencing depth was assumed to be roughly uniform across donors in the presence/absence analyses, though that assumption may not hold. The classifier was reported to diagnose cytomegalovirus status with high specificity and sensitivity in both the original cohort and the validation cohort. According to a later analysis, parvovirus B19, influenza, CMV and Epstein-Barr virus appeared linked to several top co-occurrence clusters. Immune exposure information for the cohort was limited to CMV serostatus. A later analysis found that most CMV-associated TCR beta chains appeared HLA-restricted, with HLA associations seemingly driven largely by CMV exposure. An association between a missense DCLRE1C variant and V-gene and J-gene trimming of TCR beta chains was found in a later genetic analysis and replicated in an independent cohort. In vitro tests confirmed that a few of the cytomegalovirus-associated TCR beta chains recognize cytomegalovirus antigens. A cluster of highly shared sequence variants was judged likely to represent a technical artifact of the sequencing pipeline. Some IMGT-functional V segments, including TRBV6-2 and TRBV6-3, could not be distinguished by the 87-base-pair reads and were therefore excluded.

From a lookup of the germline V gene (reference sequence), CDR1 and CDR2 are LNHDA and SQIVND. The CDR3 measures 14 amino acids from cysteine to phenylalanine. The kept DNA is CDR3 alone, 42 bases in frame from the first base. From V the trimming removes 6 bases and from J it removes 4 bases, while the gene matches leave 8 bases of the junction unaccounted for. The library was obtained by the immunoSEQ multiplex PCR assay. A mixture of 60 forward primers for TCR Vbeta segments and 13 reverse primers for TCR Jbeta segments was used in the multiplex PCR. Amplification of the CDR3 region of rearranged TCR beta genes was performed with a multiplex PCR assay on genomic DNA. The Illumina HiSeq System was used to sequence the amplified TCR beta libraries as 87-base-pair reads. From the authors' description of their analysis: A later analysis tallied 75 million to 95 million unique TCR beta chains across the roughly 610 repertoires, and roughly 11 million of those chains were shared by two or more donors. A nearest-neighbor algorithm error-corrected the raw reads and collapsed the reads into unique sequences, merging closely related sequences to remove PCR and sequencing errors. CDR3 sequences were aligned to IMGT reference sequences to assign V, D and J gene segments. Each retained sequence needed at least a six-nucleotide match to both a V gene segment and a J gene segment. Rearrangements were classified as productive when the CDR3 lacked stop codons and remained in frame with V and J, and all other rearrangements were classified as non-productive. CDR3 was defined by IMGT convention, running from the second conserved V-encoded cysteine to the conserved J-encoded phenylalanine. Sequences without an unambiguous match to a single V gene segment were excluded from the earlier analysis of about 640 of the donors. An earlier analysis of fewer than 750 of the donors called V segments functional above 56.7% productive rearrangements and segregating when the between-donor standard deviation exceeded 5%. A statistical classification framework was built for diagnosing cytomegalovirus status from the catalog of TCR beta chain sequences. A later analysis assigned V and J genes by comparing TCR nucleotide sequences with IMGT/GENE-DB human TR gene sequences. The TCRdist pipeline was used in a later analysis to assign CDR3 sequences and most-parsimonious VDJ recombination scenarios. In a later analysis, every TCR beta chain was defined by the combination of its CDR3 amino acid sequence and its V-gene family, and reads without a unique V-gene family were dropped. In a later analysis, 500 to 700 highly shared, low-generation-probability nucleotide sequences were removed to address suspected cross-contamination and a sequencing artifact. In a later analysis, a clonal expansion index was calculated for each public chain from normalized within-repertoire ranks of inferred template counts. In a later analysis, generation probabilities were computed using a VDJ recombination model fitted to out-of-frame rearrangements, and the results were checked against IGoR. A later analysis scored TCR-TCR, TCR-HLA and TCR-CMV co-occurrence with hypergeometric tests, applying a repertoire-size bias correction to TCR pairs. A later analysis estimated false discovery rates by permuting HLA or CMV assignments 20 times. In a later analysis, co-occurring TCRs were grouped with DBSCAN, and TCRdist sequence similarity was added when clustering was performed within HLA-allele-positive subsets. Repertoires with fewer than 30,000 or more than 120,000 public chains were left out of co-occurrence clustering, as were a few repertoires with anomalous nucleotide sharing. TCRdb took over this immuneACCESS table, retaining in-frame rearrangements with V and J assigned. Such tables are incomplete; in checked studies, under half of the missing clones stem from an unresolved V gene, and the remainder is unexplained. That table is the source of V, J and clone size, and D and trimming were worked out from the DNA. The sample table records roughly 150,000 clones; over 80% of these occur just once. The ten biggest clones cover 1.2% of the sample.

A note on this clone: The antigen this receptor binds is unknown. Qualities for individual bases were not recorded, and no much larger clone is one base off.

The cohort was made up of 500 to 800 healthy bone marrow donors. At the time of sampling, every cohort member was nominally healthy, though immune exposures that went unrecorded were likely present. The donor tested CMV seronegative, placing the donor among the 352 seronegative members of the cohort. Each donor provided a peripheral blood sample, and peripheral blood mononuclear cells were used for TCR beta sequencing. Genomic DNA was extracted from the blood cell samples with the Qiagen DNeasy Blood Extraction Kit. The chain was built from TRBV19 and TRBJ1-1; 7 central nucleotides agree with TRBD1. The source is a boy between 2 and 10 years old in good health and CMV-seronegative. Sample: PBMCs. The DNA sequence is given as TGTGCCAGTAGCACAGGGGTGGATGGCACTGAAGCTTTCTTT. This gives the protein CASSTGVDGTEAFF.